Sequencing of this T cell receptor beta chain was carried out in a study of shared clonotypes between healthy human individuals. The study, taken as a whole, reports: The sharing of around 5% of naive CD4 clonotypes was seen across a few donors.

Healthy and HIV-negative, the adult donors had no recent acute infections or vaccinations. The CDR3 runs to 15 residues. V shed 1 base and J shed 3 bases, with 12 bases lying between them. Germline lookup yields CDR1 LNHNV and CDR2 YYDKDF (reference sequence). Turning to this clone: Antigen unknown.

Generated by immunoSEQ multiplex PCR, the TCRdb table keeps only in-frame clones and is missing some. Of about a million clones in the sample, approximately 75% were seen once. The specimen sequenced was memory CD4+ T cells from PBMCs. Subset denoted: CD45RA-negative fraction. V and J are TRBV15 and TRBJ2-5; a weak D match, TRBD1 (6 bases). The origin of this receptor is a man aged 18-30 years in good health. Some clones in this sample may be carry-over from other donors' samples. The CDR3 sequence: CATSRASRGKETQYF. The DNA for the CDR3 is TGTGCCACCAGCAGAGCTTCTAGGGGGAAAGAGACCCAGTACTTC. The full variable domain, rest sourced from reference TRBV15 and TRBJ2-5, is DAMVIQNPRYQVTQFGKPVTLSCSQTLNHNVMYWYQQKSSQAPKLLFHYYDKDFNNEADTPDNFQSRRPNTSFCFLDIRSPGLGDTAMYLCATSRASRGKETQYFGPGTRLLVL.